This T cell receptor beta chain was recovered during a study of shared clonotypes between healthy human individuals. Profiled with immunoSEQ multiplex PCR; TCRdb holds only in-frame clones, not every one. The table includes under 650,000 clones, 95% to 97% detected once. The V and J ends lost 5 bases and 5 bases, in that order; junction bases with no gene match: 9. Germline CDR1 and CDR2: LNHDA and SQIVND (reference sequence). The CDR3 loop spans 15 amino acids. The chain recombines TRBV19 with TRBJ2-7, with 10 bases fitting TRBD1. The sequenced sample consisted of naive CD4+ T cells sorted from blood. Subset of the sample: CD45RA+ positively selected. The TCR originated in a woman between 25 and 40 years old in good health. The CDR3 nucleotides are TGTGCCAGTAGTGCCGGGACAGGGGCGGAACACGAGCAGTACTTC. It codes for CASSAGTGAEHEQYF.